A single T cell receptor beta chain is shown here with its context. This sample was included in a study of beta chain features in type 1 diabetes. Expressed TCRB transcripts were sequenced because the isolated RNA had all been reverse transcribed beforehand. Measured with immunoSEQ multiplex PCR; TCRdb has only the in-frame clones, and not every one. The sample lists about 330,000 clones; approximately 10% were seen once. The sequenced sample consisted of naive CD4+ T cells from blood. The receptor was isolated from a woman in her twenties or thirties in good health.

The CDR3 loop reads CATSRDGGANNQPQHF. The CDR3 DNA is TGTGCCACCAGCAGAGATGGAGGAGCAAATAATCAGCCCCAGCATTTT. The chain links TRBV15 to TRBJ1-5; no definite D call. The length of the CDR3 is 16 residues. V dropped 0 bases and J dropped 4 bases, with 13 bases sitting between them. Germline assignment: CDR1 LNHNV and CDR2 YYDKDF (reference sequence).